These T cell receptor beta chains were read from a single sample in a study of shared clonotypes between healthy human individuals. Produced via immunoSEQ multiplex PCR; TCRdb's table is partial and in-frame only. The repertoire holds about a million clones, with roughly 80% as singletons. Material: memory CD4+ T cells sorted from blood. The receptors derive from a man between 18 and 29 years old in good health. CDR3s include the opening cysteine and the closing phenylalanine or tryptophan. The D gene is left open where the match is weak. Rows give clone size only sometimes, using once, few, many, or a class for an expanded clone.

V gene: TRBV30; D gene: TRBD2; J gene: TRBJ2-5; clone size: NA; CDR3 protein: CAIAGVETQYF; CDR3 DNA: TGTGCCATAGCGGGAGTGGAGACCCAGTACTTC
V gene: TRBV9; D gene: NA; J gene: TRBJ1-5; clone size: NA; CDR3 protein: CASSPSVGSNQPQHF; CDR3 DNA: TGTGCCAGCAGCCCCTCTGTGGGCAGCAATCAGCCCCAGCATTTT
V gene: TRBV28; D gene: TRBD2; J gene: TRBJ2-2; clone size: NA; CDR3 protein: CASSGSSGNTGELFF; CDR3 DNA: TGTGCCAGCAGTGGGTCTAGCGGGAACACCGGGGAGCTGTTTTTT
V gene: TRBV9; D gene: NA; J gene: TRBJ1-1; clone size: few; CDR3 protein: CASSVGGMNTEAFF; CDR3 DNA: TGTGCCAGCAGCGTAGGGGGCATGAACACTGAAGCTTTCTTT
V gene: TRBV15; D gene: NA; J gene: TRBJ1-2; clone size: NA; CDR3 protein: CATSQNQLRTYGYTF; CDR3 DNA: TGTGCCACCAGCCAAAATCAATTACGGACCTATGGCTACACCTTC
V gene: TRBV2; D gene: NA; J gene: TRBJ2-3; clone size: NA; CDR3 protein: CASSFGADTQYF; CDR3 DNA: TGTGCCAGCAGTTTTGGCGCAGATACGCAGTATTTT
V gene: TRBV7-6; D gene: NA; J gene: TRBJ1-5; clone size: NA; CDR3 protein: CASSLKQGGSTNIANQPQHF; CDR3 DNA: TGTGCCAGCAGCTTGAAACAGGGAGGGAGCACCAATATAGCCAATCAGCCCCAGCATTTT
V gene: TRBV2; D gene: NA; J gene: TRBJ1-2; clone size: NA; CDR3 protein: CASSEPNYGYTF; CDR3 DNA: TGTGCCAGCAGTGAGCCCAACTATGGCTACACCTTC
V gene: TRBV18; D gene: TRBD1; J gene: TRBJ1-2; clone size: NA; CDR3 protein: CASARDRESFYGYTF; CDR3 DNA: TGTGCCAGCGCCCGTGACAGGGAATCGTTTTATGGCTACACCTTC
V gene: TRBV5-1; D gene: TRBD1; J gene: TRBJ2-5; clone size: NA; CDR3 protein: CASSLAPGGRETQYF; CDR3 DNA: TGCGCCAGCAGCTTGGCGCCAGGGGGCCGGGAGACCCAGTACTTC
V gene: TRBV2; D gene: NA; J gene: TRBJ2-2; clone size: NA; CDR3 protein: CASTVDYHDTGELFF; CDR3 DNA: TGTGCCAGCACGGTGGACTACCATGACACCGGGGAGCTGTTTTTT
V gene: TRBV2; D gene: TRBD1; J gene: TRBJ2-7; clone size: NA; CDR3 protein: CASSAQGAGEQYF; CDR3 DNA: TGTGCCAGCAGTGCCCAGGGGGCGGGCGAGCAGTACTTC
V gene: TRBV19; D gene: TRBD1; J gene: TRBJ1-3; clone size: NA; CDR3 protein: CASREGTGAGNTIYF; CDR3 DNA: TGTGCCAGTAGAGAGGGGACAGGGGCTGGAAACACCATATATTTT
V gene: TRBV5-1; D gene: NA; J gene: TRBJ2-5; clone size: NA; CDR3 protein: CASSLNVGGRETQYF; CDR3 DNA: TGCGCCAGCAGCTTAAATGTTGGGGGGCGAGAGACCCAGTACTTC
V gene: TRBV18; D gene: NA; J gene: TRBJ2-6; clone size: NA; CDR3 protein: CASSPQGLGANVLTF; CDR3 DNA: TGTGCCAGCTCACCCCAGGGCCTCGGGGCCAACGTCCTGACTTTC
V gene: TRBV6-6; D gene: NA; J gene: TRBJ2-7; clone size: NA; CDR3 protein: CASSPPSGNYEQYF; CDR3 DNA: TGTGCCAGCAGCCCACCCTCGGGGAACTACGAGCAGTACTTC
V gene: TRBV7-7; D gene: NA; J gene: TRBJ2-5; clone size: NA; CDR3 protein: CASSPQGPGTQYF; CDR3 DNA: TGTGCTAGCAGCCCTCAGGGCCCAGGAACCCAGTACTTC
V gene: TRBV28; D gene: TRBD1; J gene: TRBJ1-2; clone size: NA; CDR3 protein: CASSPDRGGNYGYTF; CDR3 DNA: TGTGCCAGCAGCCCGGACAGGGGCGGTAACTATGGCTACACCTTC
V gene: TRBV11-2; D gene: NA; J gene: TRBJ2-3; clone size: NA; CDR3 protein: CASSLDGRTQYF; CDR3 DNA: TGTGCCAGCAGCTTAGATGGACGTACGCAGTATTTT
V gene: TRBV2; D gene: TRBD2; J gene: TRBJ2-1; clone size: many; CDR3 protein: CASSSPGLAGGHYNEQFF; CDR3 DNA: TGTGCCAGCAGTTCTCCGGGACTAGCGGGAGGGCACTACAATGAGCAGTTCTTC
V gene: TRBV19; D gene: TRBD1; J gene: TRBJ1-5; clone size: NA; CDR3 protein: CASSTGPTGGNQPQHF; CDR3 DNA: TGTGCCAGTAGTACCGGGCCTACAGGGGGCAATCAGCCCCAGCATTTT
V gene: TRBV29-1; D gene: NA; J gene: TRBJ2-1; clone size: NA; CDR3 protein: CSVVRPAGADRRYNEQFF; CDR3 DNA: TGCAGCGTTGTGAGACCCGCGGGCGCAGACCGTCGGTACAATGAGCAGTTCTTC
V gene: TRBV11-2; D gene: TRBD1; J gene: TRBJ2-7; clone size: NA; CDR3 protein: CASSPTDRGYYEQYF; CDR3 DNA: TGTGCCAGCAGCCCAACGGACAGGGGTTACTACGAGCAGTACTTC
V gene: TRBV7-9; D gene: TRBD2; J gene: TRBJ2-1; clone size: NA; CDR3 protein: CASSRQTSGSGGEQFF; CDR3 DNA: TGTGCCAGCAGCCGACAGACTAGCGGGAGTGGCGGTGAGCAGTTCTTC
V gene: TRBV28; D gene: TRBD1; J gene: TRBJ2-3; clone size: once; CDR3 protein: CASSSSDRGLDTQYF; CDR3 DNA: TGTGCCAGCAGTTCGTCGGACAGGGGGTTAGATACGCAGTATTTT
V gene: TRBV11-1; D gene: NA; J gene: TRBJ2-1; clone size: NA; CDR3 protein: CASSQKAGQYNEQFF; CDR3 DNA: TGTGCCAGCAGCCAAAAAGCGGGACAGTACAATGAGCAGTTCTTC
V gene: TRBV20-1; D gene: NA; J gene: TRBJ2-2; clone size: NA; CDR3 protein: CSASDGGELFF; CDR3 DNA: TGCAGTGCTAGTGACGGCGGGGAGCTGTTTTTT
V gene: TRBV4-3; D gene: TRBD2; J gene: TRBJ2-5; clone size: NA; CDR3 protein: CASSQDQISGTKTQYF; CDR3 DNA: TGCGCCAGCAGCCAAGATCAGATTAGCGGGACAAAGACCCAGTACTTC
V gene: TRBV5-1; D gene: TRBD1; J gene: TRBJ2-7; clone size: few; CDR3 protein: CASSFGTDYYEQYF; CDR3 DNA: TGCGCCAGCAGCTTCGGGACAGACTATTACGAGCAGTACTTC
V gene: TRBV7-2; D gene: NA; J gene: TRBJ2-5; clone size: NA; CDR3 protein: CASSSTQGTQETQYF; CDR3 DNA: TGTGCCAGCAGCTCAACACAAGGGACCCAAGAGACCCAGTACTTC
V gene: TRBV28; D gene: NA; J gene: TRBJ1-2; clone size: NA; CDR3 protein: CASRNDPNGYTF; CDR3 DNA: TGTGCCAGCAGAAACGACCCCAATGGCTACACCTTC
V gene: TRBV7-2; D gene: TRBD1; J gene: TRBJ1-5; clone size: once; CDR3 protein: CASSQQGTLNQPQHF; CDR3 DNA: TGTGCCAGCAGTCAACAGGGGACTCTCAATCAGCCCCAGCATTTT
V gene: TRBV30; D gene: NA; J gene: TRBJ1-1; clone size: NA; CDR3 protein: CAWRRLSRQTNTEAFF; CDR3 DNA: TGTGCCTGGAGACGACTGTCTAGACAGACGAACACTGAAGCTTTCTTT
V gene: TRBV29-1; D gene: TRBD2; J gene: TRBJ2-7; clone size: NA; CDR3 protein: CSVIRSGSIYEQYF; CDR3 DNA: TGCAGCGTGATACGTAGCGGGAGTATCTACGAGCAGTACTTC
V gene: TRBV18; D gene: TRBD1; J gene: TRBJ2-3; clone size: NA; CDR3 protein: CASSPRQGTDTQYF; CDR3 DNA: TGTGCCAGCTCACCACGACAGGGAACAGATACGCAGTATTTT
V gene: TRBV5-4; D gene: TRBD1; J gene: TRBJ1-4; clone size: NA; CDR3 protein: CASSPGTASFSTNEKLFF; CDR3 DNA: TGTGCCAGCAGCCCGGGGACAGCTTCCTTCTCAACTAATGAAAAACTGTTTTTT
V gene: TRBV27; D gene: NA; J gene: TRBJ2-7; clone size: NA; CDR3 protein: CASSSLDRMYEQYF; CDR3 DNA: TGTGCCAGCAGTTCACTAGACAGGATGTACGAGCAGTACTTC
V gene: TRBV4-1; D gene: TRBD1; J gene: TRBJ2-1; clone size: NA; CDR3 protein: CASSQPGTGLNRQFF; CDR3 DNA: TGCGCCAGCAGCCAACCCGGGACAGGGCTCAACAGGCAGTTCTTC
V gene: TRBV19; D gene: NA; J gene: TRBJ2-1; clone size: NA; CDR3 protein: CASSPDGPSSYNEQFF; CDR3 DNA: TGTGCCAGTAGCCCCGATGGGCCTAGCTCCTACAATGAGCAGTTCTTC
V gene: TRBV5-4; D gene: TRBD1; J gene: TRBJ1-4; clone size: NA; CDR3 protein: CASSVGDRSREKLFF; CDR3 DNA: TGTGCCAGCAGCGTGGGGGACAGGAGCCGGGAAAAACTGTTTTTT
V gene: TRBV19; D gene: NA; J gene: TRBJ2-7; clone size: once; CDR3 protein: CASSSAVYEQYF; CDR3 DNA: TGTGCCAGTTCCTCAGCAGTCTACGAGCAGTACTTC
V gene: TRBV11-2; D gene: NA; J gene: TRBJ1-1; clone size: NA; CDR3 protein: CASSSGVSGAFF; CDR3 DNA: TGTGCCAGCAGCTCAGGGGTGAGTGGAGCTTTCTTT
V gene: TRBV19; D gene: NA; J gene: TRBJ1-2; clone size: once; CDR3 protein: CASIGQKSNYGYTF; CDR3 DNA: TGTGCCAGTATCGGACAGAAAAGCAACTATGGCTACACCTTC
V gene: TRBV7-9; D gene: TRBD1; J gene: TRBJ2-2; clone size: NA; CDR3 protein: CASKTRGQAGELFF; CDR3 DNA: TGTGCCAGCAAAACCAGGGGGCAGGCCGGGGAGCTGTTTTTT
V gene: TRBV6-5; D gene: TRBD1; J gene: TRBJ1-2; clone size: NA; CDR3 protein: CASPADRGNRGYTF; CDR3 DNA: TGTGCCAGCCCCGCGGACAGGGGAAATCGCGGCTACACCTTC
V gene: TRBV4-1; D gene: NA; J gene: TRBJ1-6; clone size: once; CDR3 protein: CASSHPPRAYNSPLHF; CDR3 DNA: TGCGCCAGCAGCCACCCGCCCCGGGCCTATAATTCACCCCTCCACTTT
V gene: TRBV5-1; D gene: NA; J gene: TRBJ1-4; clone size: few; CDR3 protein: CASSAGRSYEKLFF; CDR3 DNA: TGCGCCAGCAGTGCGGGCAGGTCCTATGAAAAACTGTTTTTT
V gene: TRBV5-4; D gene: NA; J gene: TRBJ2-7; clone size: NA; CDR3 protein: CASSFLTGSEQYF; CDR3 DNA: TGTGCCAGCAGCTTTCTTACAGGGAGCGAGCAGTACTTC
V gene: TRBV11-2; D gene: TRBD1; J gene: TRBJ1-1; clone size: NA; CDR3 protein: CASSLGGNRGLRTEAFF; CDR3 DNA: TGTGCCAGCAGCTTAGGGGGTAACAGGGGGTTAAGGACTGAAGCTTTCTTT
V gene: TRBV30; D gene: TRBD2; J gene: TRBJ2-3; clone size: NA; CDR3 protein: CAWSPGGGSTDTQYF; CDR3 DNA: TGTGCCTGGAGTCCCGGGGGGGGTAGCACAGATACGCAGTATTTT
V gene: TRBV4-2; D gene: NA; J gene: TRBJ2-2; clone size: few; CDR3 protein: CASSQELRGWNTGELFF; CDR3 DNA: TGTGCCAGCAGCCAAGAGTTGAGGGGTTGGAACACCGGGGAGCTGTTTTTT
V gene: TRBV28; D gene: TRBD1; J gene: TRBJ1-5; clone size: NA; CDR3 protein: CASSLLRSGGIQPQHF; CDR3 DNA: TGTGCCAGCAGTTTACTTAGGTCAGGGGGTATTCAGCCCCAGCATTTT
V gene: TRBV6-6; D gene: TRBD1; J gene: TRBJ1-4; clone size: NA; CDR3 protein: CASTLPQGVEKLFF; CDR3 DNA: TGTGCCAGCACCCTTCCACAGGGGGTGGAAAAACTGTTTTTT
V gene: TRBV1; D gene: NA; J gene: TRBJ1-6; clone size: few; CDR3 protein: CTSSHAGGQPHNSPLHF; CDR3 DNA: TGCACCAGCAGCCATGCCGGGGGACAGCCCCATAATTCACCCCTCCACTTT
V gene: TRBV18; D gene: NA; J gene: TRBJ1-5; clone size: NA; CDR3 protein: CASSPGRFNQPQHF; CDR3 DNA: TGTGCCAGCTCACCAGGCAGATTCAATCAGCCCCAGCATTTT